This is a list of T cell receptor beta chains from one sample in a study of cytomegalovirus exposure and HLA in healthy donors. Generated by immunoSEQ multiplex PCR, the TCRdb table keeps only in-frame clones and is missing some. The sample includes approximately 160,000 clones, 80% of them seen just once. Sequenced sample: PBMCs. All receptors derive from a woman between 50 and 59 years old in good health and CMV-seropositive. CDR3s include the opening cysteine and the closing phenylalanine or tryptophan. Fields, in order: V gene, J gene, CDR3 length, clone size, D gene, CDR3 protein, CDR3 DNA. A D gene is named only where the DNA matches it firmly. Some rows mark clone size as missing; the rest say once, few, many or name a class of expanded clone.

V gene: TRBV5-8
J gene: TRBJ1-2
CDR3 length: 14
clone size: -
D gene: TRBD1
CDR3 protein: CASSPKGTAYGYTF
CDR3 DNA: TGTGCCAGCAGCCCGAAAGGGACAGCCTATGGCTACACCTTC

V gene: TRBV28
J gene: TRBJ1-2
CDR3 length: 12
clone size: -
D gene: -
CDR3 protein: CATHRRGYGYTF
CDR3 DNA: TGTGCCACACACAGGCGGGGCTATGGCTACACCTTC

V gene: TRBV6-4
J gene: TRBJ1-1
CDR3 length: 14
clone size: few
D gene: -
CDR3 protein: CASSSAQPNTEAFF
CDR3 DNA: TGTGCCAGCAGCTCAGCACAGCCGAACACTGAAGCTTTCTTT

V gene: TRBV29-1
J gene: TRBJ1-1
CDR3 length: 11
clone size: -
D gene: -
CDR3 protein: CSVLGGFEAFF
CDR3 DNA: TGCAGCGTCCTAGGGGGTTTTGAAGCTTTCTTT

V gene: TRBV5-1
J gene: TRBJ1-4
CDR3 length: 16
clone size: -
D gene: -
CDR3 protein: CASSLSRTTGREKLFF
CDR3 DNA: TGCGCCAGCAGCCTATCTCGGACTACCGGTCGTGAAAAACTGTTTTTT

V gene: TRBV4-3
J gene: TRBJ2-7
CDR3 length: 17
clone size: few
D gene: TRBD2
CDR3 protein: CASSQSGSGSLPYEQYF
CDR3 DNA: TGCGCCAGCAGCCAATCGGGAAGCGGGAGTCTTCCCTACGAGCAGTACTTC

V gene: TRBV5-1
J gene: TRBJ1-5
CDR3 length: 15
clone size: -
D gene: -
CDR3 protein: CASRSSGLSNQPQHF
CDR3 DNA: TGCGCCAGCAGATCTTCAGGGTTGAGCAATCAGCCCCAGCATTTT

V gene: TRBV29-1
J gene: TRBJ2-2
CDR3 length: 15
clone size: -
D gene: -
CDR3 protein: CSVASQAFTTGELFF
CDR3 DNA: TGCAGCGTTGCAAGTCAGGCATTTACCACCGGGGAGCTGTTTTTT

V gene: TRBV9
J gene: TRBJ2-7
CDR3 length: 14
clone size: -
D gene: -
CDR3 protein: CASSRFPGFYEQYF
CDR3 DNA: TGTGCCAGCAGCCGATTCCCGGGATTCTACGAGCAGTACTTC

V gene: TRBV14
J gene: TRBJ2-1
CDR3 length: 19
clone size: -
D gene: -
CDR3 protein: CASSQDLYGDGGLYNEQFF
CDR3 DNA: TGTGCCAGCAGCCAAGACTTATACGGGGACGGGGGACTCTACAATGAGCAGTTCTTC

V gene: TRBV9
J gene: TRBJ1-1
CDR3 length: 15
clone size: -
D gene: TRBD1
CDR3 protein: CASSATGTGNTEAFF
CDR3 DNA: TGTGCCAGCAGCGCCACCGGGACAGGGAACACTGAAGCTTTCTTT